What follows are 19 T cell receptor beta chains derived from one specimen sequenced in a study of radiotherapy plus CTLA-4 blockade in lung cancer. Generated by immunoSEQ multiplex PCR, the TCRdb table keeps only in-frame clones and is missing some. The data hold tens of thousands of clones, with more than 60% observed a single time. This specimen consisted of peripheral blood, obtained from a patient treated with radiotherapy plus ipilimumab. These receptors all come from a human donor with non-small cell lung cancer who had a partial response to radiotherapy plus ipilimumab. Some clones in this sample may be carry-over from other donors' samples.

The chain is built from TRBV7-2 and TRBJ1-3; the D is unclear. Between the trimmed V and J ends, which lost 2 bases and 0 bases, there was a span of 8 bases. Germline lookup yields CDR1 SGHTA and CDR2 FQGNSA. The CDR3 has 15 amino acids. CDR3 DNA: TGTGCCAGCAGCTTAAACACCAACTCTGGAAACACCATATATTTT. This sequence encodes CASSLNTNSGNTIYF.

CDR3 coding DNA: TGTGCCAGCAGTTACTCTTTGTTACAGCCCCAGCATTTT. It is translated as CASSYSLLQPQHF. The chain links TRBV6-6 to TRBJ1-5; no definite D call. From germline, CDR1 is MNHNY and CDR2 SVGAGI (reference sequence). Between the trimmed V and J ends, which lost 0 bases and 7 bases, there was a span of 7 bases. CDR3 length equals 13 residues.

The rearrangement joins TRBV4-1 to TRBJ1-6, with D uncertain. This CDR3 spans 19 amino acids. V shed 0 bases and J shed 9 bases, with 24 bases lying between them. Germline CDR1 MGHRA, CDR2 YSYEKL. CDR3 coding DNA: TGCGCCAGCAGCCAAGATTTGTTCGGGTTGATGGCCGGGAGTTCACCCCTCCACTTT. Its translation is CASSQDLFGLMAGSSPLHF.

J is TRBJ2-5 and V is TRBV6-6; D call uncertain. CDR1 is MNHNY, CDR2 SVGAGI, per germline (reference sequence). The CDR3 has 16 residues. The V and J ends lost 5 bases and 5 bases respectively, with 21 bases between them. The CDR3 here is CASSPPRRNGMETQYF. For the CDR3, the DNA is TGTGCCAGCAGTCCCCCTAGGCGGAACGGTATGGAGACCCAGTACTTC.

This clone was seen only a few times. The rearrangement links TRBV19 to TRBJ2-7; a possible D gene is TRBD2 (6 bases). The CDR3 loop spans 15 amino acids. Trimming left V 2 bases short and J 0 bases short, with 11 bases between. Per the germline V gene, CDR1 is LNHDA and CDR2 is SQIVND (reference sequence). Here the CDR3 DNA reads TGTGCCAGTAGTATAAGGAGGGGACCCTCCTACGAGCAGTACTTC. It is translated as CASSIRRGPSYEQYF.

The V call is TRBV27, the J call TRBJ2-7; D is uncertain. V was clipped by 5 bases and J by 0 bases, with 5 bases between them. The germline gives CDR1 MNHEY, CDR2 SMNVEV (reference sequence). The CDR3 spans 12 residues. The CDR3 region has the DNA TGTGCCAGCAGTGACAACTCCTACGAGCAGTACTTC. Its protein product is CASSDNSYEQYF.

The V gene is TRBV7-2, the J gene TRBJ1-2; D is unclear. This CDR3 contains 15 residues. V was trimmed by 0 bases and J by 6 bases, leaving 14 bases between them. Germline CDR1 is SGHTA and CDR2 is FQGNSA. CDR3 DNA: TGTGCCAGCAGCTTAGCCACCCGGACTTTGGATGGCTACACCTTC. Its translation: CASSLATRTLDGYTF.

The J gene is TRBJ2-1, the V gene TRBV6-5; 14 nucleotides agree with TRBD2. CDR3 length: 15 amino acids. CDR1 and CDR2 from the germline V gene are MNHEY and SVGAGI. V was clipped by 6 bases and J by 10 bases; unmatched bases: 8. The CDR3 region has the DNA TGTGCCAGCAGGGGAGGGACTAGCGGGAGCAGGGAGCAGTTCTTC. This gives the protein CASRGGTSGSREQFF.

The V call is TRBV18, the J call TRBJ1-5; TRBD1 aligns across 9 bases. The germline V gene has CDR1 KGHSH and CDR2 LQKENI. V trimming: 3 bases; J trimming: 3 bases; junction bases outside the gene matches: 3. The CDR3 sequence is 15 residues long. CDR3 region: CASSPDRGYNQPQHF. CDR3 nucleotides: TGTGCCAGCTCACCGGACAGGGGATACAATCAGCCCCAGCATTTT.

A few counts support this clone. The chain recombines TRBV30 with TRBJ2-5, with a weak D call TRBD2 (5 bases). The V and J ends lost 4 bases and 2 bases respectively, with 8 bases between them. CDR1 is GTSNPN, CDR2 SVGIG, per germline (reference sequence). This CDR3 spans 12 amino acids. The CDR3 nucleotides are TGTGCCTGGATCGAGGGACAAGAGACCCAGTACTTC. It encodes CAWIEGQETQYF.

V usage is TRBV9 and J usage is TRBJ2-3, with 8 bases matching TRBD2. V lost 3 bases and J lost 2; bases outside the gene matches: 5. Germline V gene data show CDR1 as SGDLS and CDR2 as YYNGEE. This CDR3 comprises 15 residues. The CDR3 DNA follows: TGTGCCAGCAGCGCGCGGGGGGACTACACAGATACGCAGTATTTT. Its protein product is CASSARGDYTDTQYF. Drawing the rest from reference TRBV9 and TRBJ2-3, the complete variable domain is DSGVTQTPKHLITATGQRVTLRCSPRSGDLSVYWYQQSLDQGLQFLIQYYNGEERAKGNILERFSAQQFPDLHSELNLSSLELGDSALYFCASSARGDYTDTQYFGPGTRLTVL.

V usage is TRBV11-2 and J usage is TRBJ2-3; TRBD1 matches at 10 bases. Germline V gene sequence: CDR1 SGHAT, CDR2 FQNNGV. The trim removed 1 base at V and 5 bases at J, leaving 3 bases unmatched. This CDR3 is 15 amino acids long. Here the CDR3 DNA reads TGTGCCAGCAGCTTAGGGGGACAGGGGAGAGATACGCAGTATTTT. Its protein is CASSLGGQGRDTQYF.

Here the CDR3 reads CASSLVSSGYLSTDTQYF. The CDR3 nucleotides read TGTGCCAGCAGCTTAGTCTCTAGCGGGTACTTAAGCACAGATACGCAGTATTTT. The genes are TRBV11-2 and TRBJ2-3; TRBD2 matches at 8 bases. The CDR3 runs 18 residues. The germline gives CDR1 SGHAT, CDR2 FQNNGV. V dropped 1 base and J dropped 0; count of bases not matched to a gene: 9.

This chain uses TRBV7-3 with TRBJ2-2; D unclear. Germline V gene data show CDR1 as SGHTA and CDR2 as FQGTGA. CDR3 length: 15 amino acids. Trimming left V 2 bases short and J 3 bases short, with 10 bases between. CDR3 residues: CASSLLGSYTGELFF. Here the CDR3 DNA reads TGTGCCAGCAGCTTATTGGGCAGCTACACCGGGGAGCTGTTTTTT.

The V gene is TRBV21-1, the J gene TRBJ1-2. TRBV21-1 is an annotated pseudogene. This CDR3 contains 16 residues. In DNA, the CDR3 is TGTGCCAGCAGCAAAGATTCGCCAGGAGGAGACTATGGCTACACCTTC. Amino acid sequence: CASSKDSPGGDYGYTF.

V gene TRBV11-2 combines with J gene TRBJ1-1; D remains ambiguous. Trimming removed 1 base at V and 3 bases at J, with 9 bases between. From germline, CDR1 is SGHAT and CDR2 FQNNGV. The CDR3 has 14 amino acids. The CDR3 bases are TGTGCCAGCAGCTTAGTAGAGTTGGACACTGAAGCTTTCTTT. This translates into CASSLVELDTEAFF.

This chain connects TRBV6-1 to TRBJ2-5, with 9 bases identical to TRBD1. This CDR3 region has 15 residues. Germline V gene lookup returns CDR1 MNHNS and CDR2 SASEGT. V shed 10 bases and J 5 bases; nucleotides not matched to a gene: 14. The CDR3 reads CATRSGQGIVETQYF. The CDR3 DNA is TGTGCCACCAGGTCAGGACAGGGGATAGTGGAGACCCAGTACTTC.

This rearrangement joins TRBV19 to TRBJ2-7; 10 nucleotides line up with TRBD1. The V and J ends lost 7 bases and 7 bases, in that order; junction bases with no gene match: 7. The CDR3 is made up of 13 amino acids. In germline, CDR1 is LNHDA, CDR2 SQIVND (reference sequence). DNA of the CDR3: TGTGCCAGTAAAGGGACAGGGGTCGGGGAGCAGTACTTC. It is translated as CASKGTGVGEQYF. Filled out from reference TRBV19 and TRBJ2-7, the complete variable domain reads DGGITQSPKYLFRKEGQNVTLSCEQNLNHDAMYWYRQDPGQGLRLIYYSQIVNDFQKGDIAEGYSVSREKKESFPLTVTSAQKNPTAFYLCASKGTGVGEQYFGPGTRLTVT.

CDR3 nucleotides: TGTGCCAGCAGCTTAGGACTCCAGAGTGAAGCTTTCTTT. Translation gives CASSLGLQSEAFF. This chain uses TRBV11-3 with TRBJ1-1; D gene uncertain. V lost 1 base and J lost 7, with 10 bases in between. The germline V gene has CDR1 SGHNT and CDR2 YENEEA. The CDR3 length is 13 residues.